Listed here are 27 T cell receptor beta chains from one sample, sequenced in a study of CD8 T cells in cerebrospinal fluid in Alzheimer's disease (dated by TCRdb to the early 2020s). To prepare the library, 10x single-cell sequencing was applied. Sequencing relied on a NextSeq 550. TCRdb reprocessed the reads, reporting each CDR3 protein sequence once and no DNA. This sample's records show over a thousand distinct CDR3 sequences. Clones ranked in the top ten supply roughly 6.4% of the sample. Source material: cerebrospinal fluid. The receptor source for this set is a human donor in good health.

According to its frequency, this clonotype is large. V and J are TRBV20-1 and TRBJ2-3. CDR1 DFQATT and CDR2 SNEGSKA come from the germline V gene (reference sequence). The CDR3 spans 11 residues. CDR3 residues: CSARPADTQYF.

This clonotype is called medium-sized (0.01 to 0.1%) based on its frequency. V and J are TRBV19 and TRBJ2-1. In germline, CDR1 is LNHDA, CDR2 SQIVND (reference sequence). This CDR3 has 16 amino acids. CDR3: CASSIDNSFSYNEQFF.

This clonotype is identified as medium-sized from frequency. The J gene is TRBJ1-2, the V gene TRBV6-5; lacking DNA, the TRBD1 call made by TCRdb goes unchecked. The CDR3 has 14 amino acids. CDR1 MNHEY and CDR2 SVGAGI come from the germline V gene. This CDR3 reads CASSPGFPPTGYTF.

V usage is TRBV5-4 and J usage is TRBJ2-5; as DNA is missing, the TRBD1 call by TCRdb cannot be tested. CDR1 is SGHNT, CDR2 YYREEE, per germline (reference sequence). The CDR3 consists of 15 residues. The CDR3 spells CASSSPTGLTETQYF.

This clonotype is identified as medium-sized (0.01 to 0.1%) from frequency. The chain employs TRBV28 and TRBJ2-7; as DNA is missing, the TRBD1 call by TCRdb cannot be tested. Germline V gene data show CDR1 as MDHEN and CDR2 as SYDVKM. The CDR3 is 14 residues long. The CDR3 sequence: CASRGQASSYEQYF.

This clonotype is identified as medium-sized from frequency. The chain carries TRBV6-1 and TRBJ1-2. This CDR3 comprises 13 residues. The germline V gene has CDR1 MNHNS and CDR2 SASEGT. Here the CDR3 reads CASSEGQFAGYTF.

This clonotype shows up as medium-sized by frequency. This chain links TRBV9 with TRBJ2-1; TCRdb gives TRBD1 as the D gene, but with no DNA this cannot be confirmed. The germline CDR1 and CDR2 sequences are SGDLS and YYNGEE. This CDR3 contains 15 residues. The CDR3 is CASSARPYTGNEQFF.

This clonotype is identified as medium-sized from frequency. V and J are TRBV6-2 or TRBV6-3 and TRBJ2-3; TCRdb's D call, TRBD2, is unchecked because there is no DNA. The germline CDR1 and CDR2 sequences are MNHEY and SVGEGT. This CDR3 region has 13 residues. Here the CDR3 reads CASSRDLPDTQYF.

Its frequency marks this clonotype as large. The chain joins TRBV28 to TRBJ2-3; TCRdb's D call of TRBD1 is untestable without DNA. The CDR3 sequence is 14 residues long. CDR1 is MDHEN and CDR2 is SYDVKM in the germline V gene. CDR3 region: CASTLARGVDTQYF.

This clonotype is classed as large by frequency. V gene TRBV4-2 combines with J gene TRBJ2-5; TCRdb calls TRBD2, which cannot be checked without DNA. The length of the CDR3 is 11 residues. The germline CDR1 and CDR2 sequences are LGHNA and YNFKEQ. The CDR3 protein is CATGRAETQYF.

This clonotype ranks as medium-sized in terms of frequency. CDR3 residues: CASSEVTGGQETQYF. The rearrangement uses TRBV10-1 and TRBJ2-5; TCRdb proposes TRBD1, but this gene call is untestable without DNA. The CDR3 loop spans 15 amino acids. CDR1 WNHNN and CDR2 SYGVQD come from the germline V gene (reference sequence).

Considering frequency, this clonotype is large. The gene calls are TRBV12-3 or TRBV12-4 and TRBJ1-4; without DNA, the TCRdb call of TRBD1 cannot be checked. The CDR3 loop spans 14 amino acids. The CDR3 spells CASSLRQGGEKLFF.

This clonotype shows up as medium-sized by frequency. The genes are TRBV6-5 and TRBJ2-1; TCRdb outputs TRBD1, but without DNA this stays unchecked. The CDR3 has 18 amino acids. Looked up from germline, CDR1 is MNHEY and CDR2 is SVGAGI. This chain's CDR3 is CASSYSVLQGIAYNEQFF.

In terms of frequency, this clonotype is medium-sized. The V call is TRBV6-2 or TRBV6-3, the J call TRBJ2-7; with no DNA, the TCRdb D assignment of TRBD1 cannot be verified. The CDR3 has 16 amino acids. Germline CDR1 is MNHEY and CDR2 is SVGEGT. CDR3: CASSYPTWGHTYEQYF.

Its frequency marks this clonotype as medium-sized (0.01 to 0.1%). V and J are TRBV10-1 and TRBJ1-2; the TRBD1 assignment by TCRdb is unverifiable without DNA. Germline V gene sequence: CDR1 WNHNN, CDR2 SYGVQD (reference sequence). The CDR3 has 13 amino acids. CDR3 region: CASSENRDYGYTF.

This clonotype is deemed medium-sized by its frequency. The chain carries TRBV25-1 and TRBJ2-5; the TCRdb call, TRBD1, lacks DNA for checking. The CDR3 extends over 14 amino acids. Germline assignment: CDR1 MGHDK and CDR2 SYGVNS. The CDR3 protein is CASSELGQGGAQYF.

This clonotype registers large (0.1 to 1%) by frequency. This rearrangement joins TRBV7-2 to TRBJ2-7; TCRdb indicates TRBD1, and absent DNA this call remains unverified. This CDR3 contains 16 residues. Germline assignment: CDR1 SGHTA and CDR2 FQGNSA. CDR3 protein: CASSLDIQAGVYEQYF.

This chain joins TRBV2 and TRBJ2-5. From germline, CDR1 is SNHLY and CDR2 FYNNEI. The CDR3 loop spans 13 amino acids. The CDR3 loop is CASSGGRQETQYF.

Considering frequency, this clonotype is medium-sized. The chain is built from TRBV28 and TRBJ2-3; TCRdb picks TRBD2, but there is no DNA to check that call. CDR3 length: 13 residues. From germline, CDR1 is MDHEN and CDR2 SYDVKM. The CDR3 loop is CASSSQLADTQYF.

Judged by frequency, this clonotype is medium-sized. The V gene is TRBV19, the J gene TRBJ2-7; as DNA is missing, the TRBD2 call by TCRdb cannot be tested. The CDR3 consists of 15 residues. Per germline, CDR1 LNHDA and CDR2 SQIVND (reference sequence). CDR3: CASSIGGTYSYEQYF.

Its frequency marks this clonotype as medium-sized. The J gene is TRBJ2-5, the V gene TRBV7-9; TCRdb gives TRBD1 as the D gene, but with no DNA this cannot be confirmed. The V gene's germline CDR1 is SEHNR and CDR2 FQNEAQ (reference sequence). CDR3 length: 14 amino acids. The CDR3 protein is CASSSGQGRETQYF.

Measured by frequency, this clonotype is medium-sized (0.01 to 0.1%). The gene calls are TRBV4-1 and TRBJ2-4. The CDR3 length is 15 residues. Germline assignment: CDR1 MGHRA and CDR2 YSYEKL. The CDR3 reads CASSQEKAAKNIQYF.

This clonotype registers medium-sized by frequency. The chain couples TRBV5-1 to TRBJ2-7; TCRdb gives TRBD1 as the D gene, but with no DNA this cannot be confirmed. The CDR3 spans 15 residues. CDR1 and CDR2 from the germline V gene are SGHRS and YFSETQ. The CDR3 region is CASSPGNVDTSEQYF.

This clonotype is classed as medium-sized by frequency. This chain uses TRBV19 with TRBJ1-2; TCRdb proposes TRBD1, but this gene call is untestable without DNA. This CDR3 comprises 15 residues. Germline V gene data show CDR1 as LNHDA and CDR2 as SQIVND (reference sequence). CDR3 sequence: CASSMALSGREGYTF.

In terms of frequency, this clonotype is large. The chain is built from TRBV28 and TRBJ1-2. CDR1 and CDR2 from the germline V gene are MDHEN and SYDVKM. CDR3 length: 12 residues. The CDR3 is CASSQEVNGYTF.

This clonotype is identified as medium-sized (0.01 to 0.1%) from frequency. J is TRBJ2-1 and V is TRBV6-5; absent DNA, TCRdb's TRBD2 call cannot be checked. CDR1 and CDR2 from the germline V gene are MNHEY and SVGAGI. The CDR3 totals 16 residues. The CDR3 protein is CASSYSILAGDNEQFF.

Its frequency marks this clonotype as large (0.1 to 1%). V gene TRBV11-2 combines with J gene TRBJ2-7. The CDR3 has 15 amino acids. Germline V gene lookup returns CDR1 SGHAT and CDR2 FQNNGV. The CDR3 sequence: CASSVSAVYSYEQYF.